This T cell receptor (beta chain) was retrieved from a study of shared clonotypes between healthy human individuals. Study-wide context: Two female and a few male donors aged 18 to 49 were enrolled.

Over several immunoSEQ plates, each subset's genomic DNA was distributed in even portions. Sequencing used immunoSEQ multiplex PCR; TCRdb keeps in-frame clones, though not all of them. The data hold around 2.1 million clones, with around 93% observed a single time. As concerns this clone: Other nucleotide sequences in the sample specify the same CDR3.

Naivety among CD8 cells was defined by CD45RO negativity and positive CCR7 selection, thereby excluding terminally differentiated effector memory CD45RA+ cells. Every one of the donors was a Caucasian adult that lived in Nashville, Tennessee. The V and J ends lost 5 bases and 6 bases respectively, with 9 bases between them. This CDR3 comprises 12 residues. Germline CDR1 reads MNHEY; CDR2 reads SMNVEV (reference sequence). The receptor was derived from a man younger than 35 in good health. Some clones in this sample may be carry-over from other donors' samples. Sequences were obtained from naive CD8+ T cells from PBMCs. The chain links TRBV27 to TRBJ2-3; the D gene is possibly TRBD2 (6 bases). The CDR3 DNA reads as TGTGCCAGCAGTGCTCGGGGGGATACGCAGTATTTT. It yields the protein CASSARGDTQYF.